The entry that follows covers one T cell receptor (beta chain) sequence. This sample is part of a study of blood T cell repertoires in COVID-19. Study in general: Researchers got acute and convalescent COVID-19 samples from the United States, Italy and Spain.

V was clipped by 2 bases and J by 3 bases, with 13 bases between them. Per the germline V gene, CDR1 is GTSNPN and CDR2 is SVGIG (reference sequence). This CDR3 comprises 14 residues. As processed by the authors: Reference gene primer amplification gave nucleated cell count estimates. Sequencing used immunoSEQ multiplex PCR; TCRdb keeps in-frame clones, though not all of them. That table furnishes V, J and clone size, whereas the DNA furnished D and trimming. The sample yields 25,000 to 35,000 clones, over 85% seen once. The sample consisted of peripheral blood. V gene TRBV30 combines with J gene TRBJ2-5; possible D gene TRBD1, 6 bases. This receptor was taken from a man between 65 and 85 years old with active or convalescent COVID-19. As DNA, the CDR3 is TGTGCCTGGAGTTCCAGGGGCTCAGAAGAGACCCAGTACTTC. Its protein is CAWSSRGSEETQYF.